The 24 T cell receptor beta chains listed next were all sequenced from one sample in a study of blood T cell repertoires in COVID-19. The assay was immunoSEQ multiplex PCR, and TCRdb's table has in-frame clones only and misses some. This table has 250,000 to 400,000 clones, 85% to 90% appearing once. The sample consisted of peripheral blood. Receptors were obtained from a woman in her twenties or thirties with COVID-19, enrolled during active disease.

The chain carries TRBV12-3 or TRBV12-4 and TRBJ1-2; D unresolved. Deletions cut 3 bases from V and 3 bases from J, with 8 bases between. The CDR3 sequence is 13 residues long. The CDR3 reads CASSLARDYGYTF. Written as DNA, the CDR3 is TGTGCCAGCAGTTTGGCGCGGGACTATGGCTACACCTTC.

Only one count was recorded for this clone. The CDR3, as DNA: TGTGCCAGCAGTTTTACTGCGGGACTAGCCAATGAGCAGTTCTTC. Residues: CASSFTAGLANEQFF. V gene TRBV27 combines with J gene TRBJ2-1; 9 bases agree with TRBD2. V shed 3 bases, J shed 6 bases, and the junction held 6 bases outside the gene matches. The CDR3 is 15 amino acids. Germline CDR1 reads MNHEY; CDR2 reads SMNVEV (reference sequence).

The CDR3 spells CAWSVIRQGYTEAFF. CDR3 bases: TGTGCCTGGAGTGTCATTCGCCAGGGGTACACTGAAGCTTTCTTT. The rearrangement joins TRBV30 to TRBJ1-1; the D gene is possibly TRBD1 (6 bases). CDR3 size: 15 residues. Germline V gives CDR1 GTSNPN, CDR2 SVGIG (reference sequence). V was pared by 0 bases and J by 3 bases, with 14 bases between. The whole variable domain, remainder taken from reference TRBV30 and TRBJ1-1, is SQTIHQWPATLVQPVGSPLSLECTVEGTSNPNLYWYRQAAGRGLQLLFYSVGIGQISSEVPQNLSASRPQDRQFILSSKKLLLSDSGFYLCAWSVIRQGYTEAFFGQGTRLTVV.

The V call is TRBV4-1, the J call TRBJ2-1, with 7 bases identical to TRBD2. The CDR3 length is 16 residues. Trimming cost V 3 bases and J 0 bases; bases outside gene matches: 5. Germline lookup yields CDR1 MGHRA and CDR2 YSYEKL. As DNA, the CDR3 is TGCGCCAGCAGCCACCCAGCGGGAAGCTCCTACAATGAGCAGTTCTTC. Translating gives CASSHPAGSSYNEQFF.

This chain connects TRBV3-1 (or the pseudogene TRBV3-2) to TRBJ2-1, with a possible D match to TRBD2 (5 bases). The CDR3 runs 17 residues. Germline assignment: CDR1 LGHDT and CDR2 YNNKEL (reference sequence). Trimming removed 0 bases at V and 3 bases at J, with 15 bases between. The CDR3, as DNA: TGTGCCAGCAGCCAAGATGGCGCGGGCACCATCTACAATGAGCAGTTCTTC. Its protein product is CASSQDGAGTIYNEQFF.

This clone was seen once. The chain links TRBV18 to TRBJ2-1; 10 bases match TRBD2. V dropped 3 bases and J dropped 9; count of bases not matched to a gene: 8. The CDR3 contains 15 residues. The germline V gene encodes CDR1 KGHSH and CDR2 LQKENI. The CDR3 spells CASSPQREGSFEQFF. The CDR3 DNA is TGTGCCAGCTCACCCCAGCGGGAGGGATCGTTTGAGCAGTTCTTC.

The chain combines TRBV9 with TRBJ2-7; no reliable D call. The germline V gene encodes CDR1 SGDLS and CDR2 YYNGEE. CDR3 length: 16 residues. V lost 4 bases and J 0 bases, leaving 17 bases between the germline ends. CDR3 sequence reads: CASSPGTKLSSYEQYF. The DNA of the CDR3 is TGTGCCAGCAGCCCAGGAACCAAACTTAGCTCCTACGAGCAGTACTTC.

The chain has TRBV6-5 and TRBJ1-1; 8 bases map to TRBD1. After removal of 6 bases from V and 5 bases from J, the junction contained 5 bases not matched to a gene. Germline values: CDR1 MNHEY, CDR2 SVGAGI. This CDR3 spans 13 amino acids. The chain's CDR3 is CASSMTGETEAFF. In DNA, the CDR3 is TGTGCCAGCAGCATGACAGGGGAGACTGAAGCTTTCTTT.

This chain connects TRBV21-1 to TRBJ1-1. TRBV21-1 is flagged as a pseudogene. The CDR3 consists of 20 residues. The CDR3 here is CASSIPGGGGDEPPNTEAFF. The CDR3 DNA reads as TGTGCCAGCAGCATCCCTGGGGGGGGAGGTGACGAACCCCCCAACACTGAAGCTTTCTTT.

J is TRBJ1-2 and V is TRBV2; D gene uncertain. With 7 bases removed from V and 3 bases from J, the gap between germline ends came to 18 bases. The CDR3 covers 15 residues. The germline gives CDR1 SNHLY, CDR2 FYNNEI. CDR3 sequence reads: CASKVSRWPHYGYTF. The CDR3 nucleotides are TGTGCCAGCAAGGTATCGAGGTGGCCACACTATGGCTACACCTTC.

V usage is TRBV30 and J usage is TRBJ1-2; TRBD1 aligns across 8 bases. The V gene's germline CDR1 is GTSNPN and CDR2 SVGIG (reference sequence). This CDR3 is built from 14 residues. The V and J ends lost 0 bases and 7 bases, in that order; junction bases with no gene match: 7. The CDR3 sequence: CAWSVRLDRGGYTF. The DNA of the CDR3 is TGTGCCTGGAGTGTACGGCTTGACAGGGGTGGCTACACCTTC.

V gene TRBV3-1 (or the pseudogene TRBV3-2) combines with J gene TRBJ2-7, with TRBD1 as a possible D gene (7 bases). Germline CDR1 LGHDT, CDR2 YNNKEL (reference sequence). V was trimmed by 4 bases and J by 3 bases, leaving 22 bases between them. The CDR3 covers 17 residues. For the CDR3, the DNA is TGTGCCAGCAGCCCACGGGGACAGCCCGGAGGGCTCTACGAGCAGTACTTC. Translated, it gives CASSPRGQPGGLYEQYF.

The chain is built from TRBV30 and TRBJ2-3; TRBD1 matches 11 bases. J lost 4 bases, V lost 5 bases, and 5 bases had no gene match. The CDR3 consists of 14 residues. Germline V lookup: CDR1 GTSNPN, CDR2 SVGIG (reference sequence). The CDR3 nucleotides read TGTGCCTGGGGACAGGGGGCTCCCCCAGATACGCAGTATTTT. As protein: CAWGQGAPPDTQYF. Using reference TRBV30 and TRBJ2-3 for the parts outside the CDR3, the full variable domain is SQTIHQWPATLVQPVGSPLSLECTVEGTSNPNLYWYRQAAGRGLQLLFYSVGIGQISSEVPQNLSASRPQDRQFILSSKKLLLSDSGFYLCAWGQGAPPDTQYFGPGTRLTVL.

This clone appeared a few times. The chain is built from TRBV19 and TRBJ1-1, with D maybe TRBD1 (6 bases). The V gene lost 7 bases and the J gene lost 3 bases, with 12 bases spanning the gap. This CDR3 contains 13 residues. Germline loops: CDR1 LNHDA, CDR2 SQIVND (reference sequence). CDR3 coding DNA: TGTGCCAGTACCCCCGGACAGCACACTGAAGCTTTCTTT. Its protein is CASTPGQHTEAFF.

The V and J genes are TRBV7-2 and TRBJ2-3, with D possibly being TRBD2 (5 bases). The V end was cut by 4 bases, the J end by 0 bases, with 11 bases between. CDR1 SGHTA and CDR2 FQGNSA come from the germline V gene. This CDR3 has 15 residues. CDR3 sequence (DNA): TGTGCCAGCAGCTCAGGACTGGCTAGCACAGATACGCAGTATTTT. Residues: CASSSGLASTDTQYF.

The chain uses TRBV6-4 and TRBJ2-7; D possibly corresponds to TRBD2 (5 bases). Trimming stripped 3 bases from V and 3 bases from J, with 21 bases between. This CDR3 spans 17 amino acids. Per the germline V gene, CDR1 is MRHNA and CDR2 is SNTAGT. In DNA form, the CDR3 reads TGTGCCAGCAGTGATTTGGTCGTGGAGGTAGTAAGCTACGAGCAGTACTTC. Translation: CASSDLVVEVVSYEQYF.

As to this clone: A much larger clone differs from this one at a single base, so this may be a read error. The CDR3 is CASSLGMNTEAFF. The CDR3 bases are TGTGCCAGCAGCTTGGGTATGAACACTGAAGCTTTCTTT. The V call is TRBV5-5, the J call TRBJ1-1; D gene uncertain. Germline V CDR1 and CDR2: SGHKS, YYEKEE (reference sequence). The CDR3 is 13 amino acids. Trimming shortened V by 0 bases and J by 0 bases, and 3 bases separated the two germline ends.

This clone has only a few counts. The chain uses TRBV29-1 and TRBJ2-5; D unclear. CDR3 length: 12 amino acids. Trimming pared 5 bases from V and 3 bases from J, leaving 10 bases between. Germline V CDR1 and CDR2: SQVTM, ANQGSEA. Written as DNA, the CDR3 is TGCAGCGTTAAGGATGGAGAAGAGACCCAGTACTTC. Translated: CSVKDGEETQYF. The full variable domain, in which reference TRBV29-1 and TRBJ2-5 provide the parts outside the CDR3, is SAVISQKPSRDICQRGTSLTIQCQVDSQVTMMFWYRQQPGQSLTLIATANQGSEATYESGFVIDKFPISRPNLTFSTLTVSNMSPEDSSIYLCSVKDGEETQYFGPGTRLLVL.

The genes are TRBV27 and TRBJ2-3; D is unresolved. CDR3 length: 16 residues. Trimming took 0 bases from V and 5 from J, leaving 15 bases between them. Germline V CDR1 and CDR2: MNHEY, SMNVEV (reference sequence). The CDR3, as DNA: TGTGCCAGCAGTTTATCGATGCATCTAGTTGAAGATACGCAGTATTTT. Encoded protein: CASSLSMHLVEDTQYF.

This chain connects TRBV19 to TRBJ2-7, with 9 bases identical to TRBD1. The CDR3 loop spans 13 amino acids. V lost 4 bases, J lost 6 bases, and 4 bases stayed unmatched. Germline values: CDR1 LNHDA, CDR2 SQIVND (reference sequence). The CDR3 DNA reads as TGTGCCAGTAGTACCGGGACAGGGCGCGAGCAGTACTTC. It is translated as CASSTGTGREQYF.

The V and J genes are TRBV5-5 and TRBJ1-1, with D maybe TRBD1 (6 bases). CDR1 SGHKS and CDR2 YYEKEE come from the germline V gene (reference sequence). With 3 bases removed from V and 6 bases from J, the gap between germline ends came to 18 bases. This CDR3 contains 15 residues. This CDR3 reads CASSSPLGQTSEAFF. The CDR3 DNA reads TGTGCCAGCAGCTCCCCTTTGGGACAAACTTCTGAAGCTTTCTTT.

CDR3 sequence (DNA): TGCGCCAGCAGCGGGGGGACAGGGACTAATGAAAAACTGTTTTTT. Its protein product is CASSGGTGTNEKLFF. The chain combines TRBV5-1 with TRBJ1-4; TRBD1 matches at 9 bases. The trim removed 4 bases at V and 2 bases at J, leaving 3 bases unmatched. The CDR3 contains 15 residues. Germline-derived CDR1 and CDR2 are SGHRS and YFSETQ.

The rearrangement joins TRBV3-1 (or the pseudogene TRBV3-2) to TRBJ1-4, with D unresolved. V gave up 1 base and J gave up 7 bases, with 10 bases separating them. The CDR3 consists of 14 residues. Germline assignment: CDR1 LGHDT and CDR2 YNNKEL (reference sequence). CDR3 loop: CASSQVQSGEKLFF. In DNA form, the CDR3 reads TGTGCCAGCAGCCAAGTGCAGTCGGGTGAAAAACTGTTTTTT.

The chain combines TRBV9 with TRBJ1-5, with TRBD1 matching 7 bases. The junction had 3 bases not matched to a gene; V was cut back by 4 bases and J by 2 bases. The CDR3 runs to 14 residues. Germline values: CDR1 SGDLS, CDR2 YYNGEE. The CDR3 is CASSLTGGNQPQHF. The CDR3 region has the DNA TGTGCCAGCAGCCTCACAGGGGGCAATCAGCCCCAGCATTTT.